This TCR beta chain was profiled in a study of identical twins. Looked up from germline, CDR1 is DFQATT and CDR2 is SNEGSKA (reference sequence). V lost 1 base and J 7 bases, leaving 8 bases between the germline ends. The length of the CDR3 is 13 residues. TCRdb re-derived calls from the 5' RACE reads in MiXCR, one entry per CDR3 protein. The sample contains roughly 1,500,000 distinct CDR3 sequences, around 29% of which appear only once. The chain has TRBV20-1 and TRBJ1-6; weak D call: TRBD1 (5 bases). Specimen: cord blood. The receptor's source is a newborn girl in good health. The CDR3 bases are TGCAGTGCTAGAGGCCGGGGGAATTCACCCCTCCACTTT. It is translated as CSARGRGNSPLHF.